Here is one TCR beta chain with its context. As processed by the authors: Scientists estimated how many nucleated cells there were by amplifying reference gene primers. The table came from immunoSEQ multiplex PCR; TCRdb's copy has only in-frame clones and leaves some out. The DNA gave D and trimming, while V, J and clone size come from that table. The table records just over 150,000 clones, about nine tenths of them present only once. The data were obtained in a study of blood T cell repertoires in COVID-19. Study-wide context: Donors in the United States, Italy and Spain gave samples during acute or convalescent COVID-19. Sample material is recorded as cDNA or gDNA derived from T cells, B-cell-depleted T cells, or PBMCs.

The V gene's germline CDR1 is LNHDA and CDR2 SQIVND (reference sequence). The CDR3 loop spans 12 amino acids. Trimming took 6 bases from V and 9 from J, leaving 12 bases between them. Sequenced material: peripheral blood. V usage is TRBV19 and J usage is TRBJ1-5; unclear D gene. This TCR derives from a woman in her seventies with acute or convalescent COVID-19. This CDR3 reads CASSPGVGPQHF. CDR3 coding DNA: TGTGCCAGTAGCCCGGGTGTAGGGCCCCAGCATTTT.